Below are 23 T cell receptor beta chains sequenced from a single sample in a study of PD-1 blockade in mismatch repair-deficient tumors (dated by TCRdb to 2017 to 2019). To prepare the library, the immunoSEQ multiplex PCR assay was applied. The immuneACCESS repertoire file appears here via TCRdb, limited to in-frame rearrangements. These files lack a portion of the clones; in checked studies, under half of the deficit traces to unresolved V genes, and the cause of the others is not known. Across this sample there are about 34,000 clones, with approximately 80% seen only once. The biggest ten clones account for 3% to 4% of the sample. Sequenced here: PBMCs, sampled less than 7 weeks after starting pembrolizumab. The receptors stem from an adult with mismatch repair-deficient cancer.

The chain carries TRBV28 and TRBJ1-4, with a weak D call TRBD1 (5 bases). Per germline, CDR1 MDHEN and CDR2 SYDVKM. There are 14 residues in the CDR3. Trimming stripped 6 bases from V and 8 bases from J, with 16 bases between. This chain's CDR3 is CASRTGGGWEKLFF. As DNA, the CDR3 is TGTGCCAGCAGGACCGGGGGGGGTTGGGAAAAACTGTTTTTT. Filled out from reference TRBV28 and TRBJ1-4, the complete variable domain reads DVKVTQSSRYLVKRTGEKVFLECVQDMDHENMFWYRQDPGLGLRLIYFSYDVKMKEKGDIPEGYSVSREKKERFSLILESASTNQTSMYLCASRTGGGWEKLFFGSGTQLSVL.

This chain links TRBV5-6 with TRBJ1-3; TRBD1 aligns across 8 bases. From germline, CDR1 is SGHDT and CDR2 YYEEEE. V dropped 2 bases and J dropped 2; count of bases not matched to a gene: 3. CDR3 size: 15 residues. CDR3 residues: CASSFQGAAGNTIYF. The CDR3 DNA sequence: TGTGCCAGCAGCTTTCAGGGGGCAGCTGGAAACACCATATATTTT. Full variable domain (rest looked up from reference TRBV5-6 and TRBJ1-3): DAGVTQSPTHLIKTRGQQVTLRCSPKSGHDTVSWYQQALGQGPQFIFQYYEEEERQRGNFPDRFSGHQFPNYSSELNVNALLLGDSALYLCASSFQGAAGNTIYFGEGSWLTVV.

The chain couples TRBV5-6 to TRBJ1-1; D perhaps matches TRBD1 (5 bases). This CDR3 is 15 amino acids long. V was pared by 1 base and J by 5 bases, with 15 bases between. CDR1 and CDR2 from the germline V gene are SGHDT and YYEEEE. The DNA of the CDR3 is TGTGCCAGCAGCTTGTATAACAGGCGAAGAACTGAAGCTTTCTTT. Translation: CASSLYNRRRTEAFF.

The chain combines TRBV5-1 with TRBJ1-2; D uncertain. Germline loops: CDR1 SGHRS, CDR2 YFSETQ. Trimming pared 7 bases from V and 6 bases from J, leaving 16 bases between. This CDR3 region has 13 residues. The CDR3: CASATRPTDGYTF. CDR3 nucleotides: TGCGCCAGCGCGACTCGACCTACGGATGGCTACACCTTC.

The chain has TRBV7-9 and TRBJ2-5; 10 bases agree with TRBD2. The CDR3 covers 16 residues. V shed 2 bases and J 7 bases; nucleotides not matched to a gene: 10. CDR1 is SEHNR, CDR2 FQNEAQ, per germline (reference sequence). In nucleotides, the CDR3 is TGTGCCAGCAGCTTAAACCTAGCGGGAGTGTTGGGGACCCAGTACTTC. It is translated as CASSLNLAGVLGTQYF.

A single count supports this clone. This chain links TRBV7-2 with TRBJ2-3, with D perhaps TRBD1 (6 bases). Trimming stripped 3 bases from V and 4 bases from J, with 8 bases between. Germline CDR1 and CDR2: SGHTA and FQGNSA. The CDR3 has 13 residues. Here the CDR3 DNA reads TGTGCCAGCAGCTTGGGGGCTCCAGATACGCAGTATTTT. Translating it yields CASSLGAPDTQYF.

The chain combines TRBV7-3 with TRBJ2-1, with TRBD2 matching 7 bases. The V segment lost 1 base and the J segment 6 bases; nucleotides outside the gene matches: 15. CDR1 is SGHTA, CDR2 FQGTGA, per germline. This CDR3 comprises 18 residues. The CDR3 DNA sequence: TGTGCCAGCAGCTTAAGGCCTATGGGGACTCCGGGGGGCAATGAGCAGTTCTTC. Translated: CASSLRPMGTPGGNEQFF. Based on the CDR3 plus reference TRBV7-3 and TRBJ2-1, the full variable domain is GAGVSQTPSNKVTEKGKYVELRCDPISGHTALYWYRQSLGQGPEFLIYFQGTGAADDSGLPNDRFFAVRPEGSVSTLKIQRTERGDSAVYLCASSLRPMGTPGGNEQFFGPGTRLTVL.

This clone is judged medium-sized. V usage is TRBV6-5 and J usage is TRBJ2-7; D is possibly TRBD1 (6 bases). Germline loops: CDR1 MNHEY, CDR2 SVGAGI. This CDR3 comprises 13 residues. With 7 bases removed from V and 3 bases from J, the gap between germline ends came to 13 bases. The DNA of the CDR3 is TGTGCCAGCAAGAAGACAGGTTACTACGAGCAGTACTTC. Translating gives CASKKTGYYEQYF.

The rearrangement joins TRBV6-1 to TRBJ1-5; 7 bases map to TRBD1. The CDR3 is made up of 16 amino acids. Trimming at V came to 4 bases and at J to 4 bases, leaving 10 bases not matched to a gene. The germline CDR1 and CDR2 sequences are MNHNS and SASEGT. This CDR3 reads CASSGYRGGGNQPQHF. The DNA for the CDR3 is TGTGCCAGCAGTGGATACAGGGGAGGAGGTAATCAGCCCCAGCATTTT.

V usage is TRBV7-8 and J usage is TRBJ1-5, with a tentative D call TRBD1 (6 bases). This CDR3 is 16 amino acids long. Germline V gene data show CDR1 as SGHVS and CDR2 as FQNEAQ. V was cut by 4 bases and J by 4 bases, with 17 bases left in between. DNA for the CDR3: TGTGCCAGCAGCTCCTACGGGACAAGCTTGAATCAGCCCCAGCATTTT. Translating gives CASSSYGTSLNQPQHF.

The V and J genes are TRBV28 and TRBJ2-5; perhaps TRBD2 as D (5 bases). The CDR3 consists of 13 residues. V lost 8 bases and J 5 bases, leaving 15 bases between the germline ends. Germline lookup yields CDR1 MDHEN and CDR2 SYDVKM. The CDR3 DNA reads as TGTGCCAGCGCGGGTCGGGGTAGCGAGACCCAGTACTTC. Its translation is CASAGRGSETQYF.

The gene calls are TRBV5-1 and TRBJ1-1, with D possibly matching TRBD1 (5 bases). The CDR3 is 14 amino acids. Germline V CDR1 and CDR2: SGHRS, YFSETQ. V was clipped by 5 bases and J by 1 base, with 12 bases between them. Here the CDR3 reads CASRVEGANTEAFF. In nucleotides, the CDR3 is TGCGCCAGCAGGGTAGAAGGGGCGAACACTGAAGCTTTCTTT.

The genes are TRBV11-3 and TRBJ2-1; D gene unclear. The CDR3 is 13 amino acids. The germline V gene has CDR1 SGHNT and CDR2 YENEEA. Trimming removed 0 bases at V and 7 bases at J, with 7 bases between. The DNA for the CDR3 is TGTGCCAGCAGCTTAGATCCCGCGAATGAGCAGTTCTTC. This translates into CASSLDPANEQFF.

The CDR3 protein is CASSQERSAAEQFF. CDR3 bases: TGTGCCAGCAGCCAAGAGAGATCCGCCGCGGAGCAGTTCTTC. V is TRBV4-2 and J is TRBJ2-1, with D unresolved. V was trimmed by 0 bases and J by 10 bases, leaving 13 bases between them. This CDR3 has 14 amino acids. Germline values: CDR1 LGHNA, CDR2 YNFKEQ.

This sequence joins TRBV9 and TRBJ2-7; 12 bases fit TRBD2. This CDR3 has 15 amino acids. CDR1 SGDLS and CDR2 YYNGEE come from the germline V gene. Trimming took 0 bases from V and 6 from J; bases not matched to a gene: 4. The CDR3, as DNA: TGTGCCAGCAGCGTAGGACTAGCGGGAGAGGGCGAGCAGTACTTC. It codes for CASSVGLAGEGEQYF.

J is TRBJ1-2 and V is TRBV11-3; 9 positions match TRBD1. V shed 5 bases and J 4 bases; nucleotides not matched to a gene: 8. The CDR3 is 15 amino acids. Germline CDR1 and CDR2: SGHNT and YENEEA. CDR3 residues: CASSPGTGLSYGYTF. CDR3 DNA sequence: TGTGCCAGCAGCCCAGGGACAGGGTTGTCCTATGGCTACACCTTC.

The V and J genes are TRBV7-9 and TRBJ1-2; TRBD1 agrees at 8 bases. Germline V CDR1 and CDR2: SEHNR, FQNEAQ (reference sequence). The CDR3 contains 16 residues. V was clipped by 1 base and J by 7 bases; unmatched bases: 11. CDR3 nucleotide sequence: TGTGCCAGCAGCTTAGAATACTCAGGGGGCGGAGGTGGCTACACCTTC. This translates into CASSLEYSGGGGGYTF.

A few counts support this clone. This CDR3 is CASGAGSGEKLFF. The DNA for the CDR3 is TGTGCCAGCGGGGCAGGGTCTGGCGAAAAACTGTTTTTT. This rearrangement joins TRBV9 to TRBJ1-4; possibly TRBD1 for D (5 bases). V was clipped by 7 bases and J by 8 bases, with 15 bases between them. CDR3 size: 13 residues. Germline V gives CDR1 SGDLS, CDR2 YYNGEE.

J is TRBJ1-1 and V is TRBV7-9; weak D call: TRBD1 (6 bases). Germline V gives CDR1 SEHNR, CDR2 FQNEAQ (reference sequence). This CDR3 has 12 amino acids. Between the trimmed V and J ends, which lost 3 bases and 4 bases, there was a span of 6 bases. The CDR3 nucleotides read TGTGCCAGCAGCTTGGGGGCCACTGAAGCTTTCTTT. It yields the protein CASSLGATEAFF.

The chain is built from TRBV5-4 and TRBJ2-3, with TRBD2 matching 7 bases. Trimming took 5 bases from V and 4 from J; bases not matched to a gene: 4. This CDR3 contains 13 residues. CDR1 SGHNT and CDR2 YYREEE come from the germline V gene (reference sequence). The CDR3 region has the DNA TGTGCCAGCAGGGCGGGAGCCCCAGATACGCAGTATTTT. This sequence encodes CASRAGAPDTQYF.

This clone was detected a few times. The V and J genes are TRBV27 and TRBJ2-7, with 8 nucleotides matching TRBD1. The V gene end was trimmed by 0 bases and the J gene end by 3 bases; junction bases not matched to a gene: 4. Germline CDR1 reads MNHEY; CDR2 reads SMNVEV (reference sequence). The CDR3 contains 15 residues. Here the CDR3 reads CASSLSVTGDYEQYF. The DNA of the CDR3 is TGTGCCAGCAGTTTATCGGTGACAGGGGACTACGAGCAGTACTTC.

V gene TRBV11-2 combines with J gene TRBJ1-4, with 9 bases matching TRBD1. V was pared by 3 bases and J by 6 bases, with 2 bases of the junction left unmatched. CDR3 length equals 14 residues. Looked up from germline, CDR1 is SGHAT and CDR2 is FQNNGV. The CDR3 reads CASSLDRGDEKLFF. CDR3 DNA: TGTGCCAGCAGCTTGGACAGGGGTGATGAAAAACTGTTTTTT.

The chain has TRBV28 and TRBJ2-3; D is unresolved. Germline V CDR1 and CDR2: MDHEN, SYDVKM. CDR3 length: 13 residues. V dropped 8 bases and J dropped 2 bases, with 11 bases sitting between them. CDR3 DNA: TGTGCCAGCCTACGATCAACCACAGATACGCAGTATTTT. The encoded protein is CASLRSTTDTQYF. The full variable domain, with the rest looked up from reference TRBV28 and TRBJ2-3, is DVKVTQSSRYLVKRTGEKVFLECVQDMDHENMFWYRQDPGLGLRLIYFSYDVKMKEKGDIPEGYSVSREKKERFSLILESASTNQTSMYLCASLRSTTDTQYFGPGTRLTVL.